This TCR beta chain derives from a study of T cell responses to AZD1222 COVID-19 vaccine. General observations from the study: Reports say nearly half of spike-specific TCRs go after unmutated variant regions.

Regarding this clone: Its antigen is currently unknown.

The protocol was immunoSEQ multiplex PCR, while the TCRdb copy is restricted to in-frame clones and leaves out a portion. The table has 100,000 to 120,000 clones, 70% to 90% seen once. This CDR3 is 14 amino acids long. V lost 6 bases to trimming and J lost 0 bases, with 12 bases between them. Looked up from germline, CDR1 is LNHDA and CDR2 is SQIVND (reference sequence). The clonotype was recovered from an adult in good health. The genes are TRBV19 and TRBJ2-7; possibly TRBD1 or TRBD2 for D (5 bases each). The material sequenced was peripheral blood, taken on day 0 of AZD1222 vaccination. CDR3 in DNA: TGTGCCAGTAGCTTGGGACCGAGCTCCTACGAGCAGTACTTC. Translated: CASSLGPSSYEQYF.